This TCR beta chain was captured in a study of cytomegalovirus exposure and HLA in healthy donors. Study background: A prior study identified approximately 120 million unique TCR beta sequences from 200 million or so T cells. Study outcomes and limitations: Among CMV-associated TCR beta chains, most appeared HLA-restricted in a later analysis. What a later analysis showed was that several of the most significant clusters appeared linked to common viral pathogens.

13 Jbeta primers and 60 Vbeta primers were used for the PCR. Libraries were prepared by immunoSEQ multiplex PCR; TCRdb keeps only in-frame clonotypes and omits some of them. The repertoire table contains some 89,000 clones. Regarding this clone: Its antigen is undetermined.

Losses at the gene ends were 2 bases for V and 8 bases for J; bases not matched to a gene: 15. From germline, CDR1 is LNHNV and CDR2 YYDKDF (reference sequence). The CDR3 is made up of 18 amino acids. Material for sequencing was PBMCs. This TCR was sampled from a woman in her 30s in good health and CMV-seronegative. The chain carries TRBV15 and TRBJ2-4; TRBD1 agrees at 10 bases. DNA of the CDR3: TGTGCCACCAGCAGAAGCACCGGGACAGGGGCTAAAAATGACATTCAGTACTTC. Its translation is CATSRSTGTGAKNDIQYF.